These 26 T cell receptor beta chains were sequenced from one sample in a study of shared T cell receptors in the human thymus. The assay was immunoSEQ multiplex PCR, and TCRdb's table has in-frame clones only and misses some. Here the sample spans 700,000 to 750,000 clones, roughly 88% being singletons. These data were also filed under a second study, of human thymus T cells.

Sequenced: thymocytes. The receptors originated from a girl in the first two years of life with a congenital heart defect.

The J gene is TRBJ1-5, the V gene TRBV7-9, with 9 nucleotides matching TRBD1. CDR3 length equals 17 residues. The germline V gene has CDR1 SEHNR and CDR2 FQNEAQ (reference sequence). Germline trimming cut 5 bases from V and 2 bases from J; bases unmatched to any gene: 10. CDR3 loop: CASSPGADRGRNQPQHF. Written as DNA, the CDR3 is TGTGCCAGCAGCCCCGGAGCGGACAGGGGTCGCAATCAGCCCCAGCATTTT.

The V and J genes are TRBV11-2 and TRBJ2-1; D remains ambiguous. Germline CDR1 SGHAT, CDR2 FQNNGV. The CDR3 is made up of 12 amino acids. Trimming removed 5 bases at V and 8 bases at J, with 10 bases between. CDR3 protein: CASSTEWDEQFF. Here the CDR3 DNA reads TGTGCCAGCAGCACAGAGTGGGATGAGCAGTTCTTC.

The chain joins TRBV28 to TRBJ2-5; TRBD2 matches 14 bases. CDR1 is MDHEN and CDR2 is SYDVKM in the germline V gene. This CDR3 has 18 amino acids. V lost 6 bases and J lost 5; bases outside the gene matches: 14. The CDR3, as DNA: TGTGCCAGCAGCCCGCCCCGACGGACTAGCGGGGGGTTGGAGACCCAGTACTTC. It specifies CASSPPRRTSGGLETQYF.

The chain recombines TRBV6-1 with TRBJ2-2; D possibly corresponds to TRBD1 (6 bases). Trimming took 2 bases from V and 0 from J, leaving 16 bases between them. The CDR3 totals 18 residues. Germline CDR1 and CDR2: MNHNS and SASEGT. CDR3 protein: CASSENTDRNANTGELFF. The CDR3 nucleotides read TGTGCCAGCAGTGAAAATACAGACAGGAACGCGAACACCGGGGAGCTGTTTTTT.

CDR3 protein: CASSQDRMTDNTGELFF. Written as DNA, the CDR3 is TGCGCCAGCAGCCAAGATAGGATGACAGATAACACCGGGGAGCTGTTTTTT. This chain uses TRBV4-3 with TRBJ2-2; the D gene is possibly TRBD1 (5 bases). V lost 0 bases to trimming and J lost 2 bases, with 13 bases between them. Germline-derived CDR1 and CDR2 are LGHNA and YSLEER. This CDR3 spans 17 amino acids.

The chain combines TRBV6-1 with TRBJ1-6; D not resolved. From germline, CDR1 is MNHNS and CDR2 SASEGT. The CDR3 totals 13 residues. Trimming removed 4 bases from V and 9 bases from J, with 10 bases in between. CDR3 in amino acids: CASSGRPSSPLHF. The CDR3, as DNA: TGTGCCAGCAGTGGTCGCCCGAGTTCACCCCTCCACTTT.

Notes on this clone: Other nucleotide sequences in the sample specify the same CDR3. V usage is TRBV2 and J usage is TRBJ1-1, with D possibly TRBD1 on 6 matching bases. This CDR3 region has 15 residues. CDR1 and CDR2 from the germline V gene are SNHLY and FYNNEI. Trimming took off 3 bases at V and 2 bases at J, with 13 bases between the two ends. The CDR3, as DNA: TGTGCCAGCAGTGAGGCACAGGGTCGCAACACTGAAGCTTTCTTT. Translated, it gives CASSEAQGRNTEAFF.

This clone came up a few times. The rearrangement links TRBV28 to TRBJ1-4; 8 bases line up with TRBD1. The CDR3 totals 20 residues. Unmatched junction bases numbered 23, after V lost 8 bases and J lost 3 bases. From germline, CDR1 is MDHEN and CDR2 SYDVKM. The CDR3 region is CASRGLRQGAARRPNEKLFF. DNA of the CDR3: TGTGCCAGCCGGGGGTTGAGGCAGGGGGCCGCTCGGCGGCCTAATGAAAAACTGTTTTTT.

This clone occurred once. This rearrangement joins TRBV25-1 to TRBJ2-7; TRBD1 might be the D (5 bases). Germline V CDR1 and CDR2: MGHDK, SYGVNS. V shed 1 base and J shed 0 bases, with 7 bases lying between them. The CDR3 length is 14 residues. The CDR3, as DNA: TGTGCCAGCAGTGAATTCGACAGCTCCTACGAGCAGTACTTC. Protein sequence: CASSEFDSSYEQYF.

The chain couples TRBV2 to TRBJ2-2, with D maybe TRBD1 (5 bases). The CDR3 has 15 amino acids. The V gene's germline CDR1 is SNHLY and CDR2 FYNNEI. Trimming left V 5 bases short and J 10 bases short, with 20 bases between. CDR3 loop: CASSRSRAAFMELFF. The CDR3 coding sequence is TGTGCCAGCAGTCGAAGCAGGGCAGCGTTTATGGAGCTGTTTTTT. The complete variable domain, with remaining parts taken from reference TRBV2 and TRBJ2-2, reads EPEVTQTPSHQVTQMGQEVILRCVPISNHLYFYWYRQILGQKVEFLVSFYNNEISEKSEIFDDQFSVERPDGSNFTLKIRSTKLEDSAMYFCASSRSRAAFMELFFGEGSRLTVL.

This sequence joins TRBV19 and TRBJ2-1; tentative D call: TRBD2 (7 bases). The CDR3 consists of 18 residues. Trimming took off 4 bases at V and 1 base at J, with 20 bases between the two ends. Germline V gene lookup returns CDR1 LNHDA and CDR2 SQIVND (reference sequence). The chain's CDR3 is CASSRGGIRRGSYNEQFF. CDR3 in DNA: TGTGCCAGTAGTAGGGGGGGCATTAGGAGGGGATCCTACAATGAGCAGTTCTTC.

The count of this clone is one. CDR3 region: CASSLRRCDGVNTEAFF. CDR3 sequence (DNA): TGTGCCAGCAGCTTAAGAAGGTGTGATGGAGTGAACACTGAAGCTTTCTTT. The genes are TRBV5-6 and TRBJ1-1; D is unresolved. Trimming removed 2 bases from V and 0 bases from J, with 17 bases in between. The CDR3 sequence is 17 residues long. Germline V lookup: CDR1 SGHDT, CDR2 YYEEEE.

This chain uses TRBV7-9 with TRBJ2-7; maybe TRBD1 (7 bases). CDR1 SEHNR and CDR2 FQNEAQ come from the germline V gene (reference sequence). CDR3 length: 18 amino acids. The ends were cut back, 0 bases at V and 7 bases at J, with 25 bases in the middle. The CDR3 here is CASSLASSGGTECGEQYF. CDR3 sequence (DNA): TGTGCCAGCAGCTTAGCGTCGTCTGGGGGGACAGAGTGTGGGGAGCAGTACTTC. The whole variable domain, filled in from reference TRBV7-9 and TRBJ2-7, reads DTGVSQNPRHKITKRGQNVTFRCDPISEHNRLYWYRQTLGQGPEFLTYFQNEAQLEKSRLLSDRFSAERPKGSFSTLEIQRTEQGDSAMYLCASSLASSGGTECGEQYFGPGTRLTVT.

Worth noting for this clone: One end of the junction does not line up with germline, which may come from a read error. Other nucleotide sequences from this sample produce the same CDR3. The chain employs TRBV7-2 and TRBJ1-6, with 10 bases matching TRBD1. Looked up from germline, CDR1 is SGHTA and CDR2 is FQGNSA. The CDR3 extends over 18 amino acids. The CDR3 loop reads CASSSDPCDRGRYSPLHF. Here the CDR3 DNA reads TGTGCCAGCAGCTCGGACCCCTGCGACAGGGGGCGATATTCCCCCCTCCACTTT.

This clone has a handful of counts. The J gene is TRBJ1-6, the V gene TRBV6-1; D is unclear. CDR1 and CDR2 (germline): MNHNS, SASEGT. Trimming shortened V by 2 bases and J by 0 bases, and 8 bases separated the two germline ends. CDR3 length: 16 amino acids. The CDR3 DNA is TGTGCCAGCAGTGAAATTGAGGGCTCCTATAATTCACCCCTCCACTTT. This translates into CASSEIEGSYNSPLHF.

The chain combines TRBV7-8 with TRBJ2-5, with TRBD1 matching 10 bases. V was pared by 5 bases and J by 4 bases, with 4 bases of the junction left unmatched. The germline V gene has CDR1 SGHVS and CDR2 FQNEAQ. The CDR3 is 14 residues long. The CDR3 nucleotides read TGTGCCAGCAGCCCCCGGGACAGGGGAGAGACCCAGTACTTC. Translating gives CASSPRDRGETQYF.

The chain recombines TRBV27 with TRBJ1-2, with D perhaps matching TRBD1 (6 bases). The germline V gene encodes CDR1 MNHEY and CDR2 SMNVEV (reference sequence). Trimming left V 5 bases short and J 6 bases short, with 19 bases between. The CDR3 is 15 residues long. DNA of the CDR3: TGTGCCAGCAGTCGCGTAGACAGGCCGTCGAATGGCTACACCTTC. It translates to CASSRVDRPSNGYTF.

The chain combines TRBV2 with TRBJ1-1; 10 bases match TRBD1. Trimming took 0 bases from V and 10 from J; bases not matched to a gene: 5. The germline V gene encodes CDR1 SNHLY and CDR2 FYNNEI. CDR3 length: 14 residues. The CDR3 sequence: CASSEARTGGRAFF. The CDR3 DNA follows: TGTGCCAGCAGTGAAGCGAGGACAGGGGGTCGAGCTTTCTTT.

V is TRBV9 and J is TRBJ2-7; no clear D. In germline, CDR1 is SGDLS, CDR2 YYNGEE. The length of the CDR3 is 14 residues. The ends were cut back, 0 bases at V and 2 bases at J, with 9 bases in the middle. Here the CDR3 DNA reads TGTGCCAGCAGCGTAGGGAACAGTCCCTACGAGCAGTACTTC. This codes for CASSVGNSPYEQYF. The full variable domain, its missing parts supplied by reference TRBV9 and TRBJ2-7, is DSGVTQTPKHLITATGQRVTLRCSPRSGDLSVYWYQQSLDQGLQFLIQYYNGEERAKGNILERFSAQQFPDLHSELNLSSLELGDSALYFCASSVGNSPYEQYFGPGTRLTVT.

The CDR3 nucleotides read TGTGCCAGCAGCTTGGGGCTCTGGAGCAATCAGCCCCAGCATTTT. Its protein product is CASSLGLWSNQPQHF. The genes are TRBV7-2 and TRBJ1-5; D possibly corresponds to TRBD1 (5 bases). The germline gives CDR1 SGHTA, CDR2 FQGNSA. The CDR3 loop spans 15 amino acids. Trimming left V 3 bases short and J 1 base short, with 10 bases between.

The genes are TRBV7-9 and TRBJ2-1; D perhaps matches TRBD1 (5 bases). This CDR3 is 16 amino acids long. The germline V gene encodes CDR1 SEHNR and CDR2 FQNEAQ (reference sequence). The V end lost 0 bases, the J end lost 3 bases, and 12 bases lay between the germline ends. The CDR3 loop is CASSLAEQAIYNEQFF. The CDR3 DNA sequence: TGTGCCAGCAGCTTAGCGGAACAGGCAATCTACAATGAGCAGTTCTTC.

The rearrangement uses TRBV20-1 and TRBJ2-1; 7 nucleotides line up with TRBD2. The length of the CDR3 is 11 residues. V shed 6 bases, J shed 8 bases, and the junction held 4 bases outside the gene matches. From germline, CDR1 is DFQATT and CDR2 SNEGSKA (reference sequence). The CDR3, as DNA: TGCAGTGCCCCTAGCGGCGATGAGCAGTTCTTC. Protein sequence: CSAPSGDEQFF.

This clone was counted between two and nine times. The rearrangement joins TRBV6-6 to TRBJ2-7; 11 positions match TRBD1. The length of the CDR3 is 15 residues. CDR1 is MNHNY, CDR2 SVGAGI, per germline (reference sequence). J lost 1 base, V lost 7 bases, and 6 bases had no gene match. In DNA, the CDR3 is TGTGCCAGCACGGACAGGGGGCTTGTTTCCTACGAGCAGTACTTC. Amino acid sequence: CASTDRGLVSYEQYF.

The chain recombines TRBV27 with TRBJ1-2; D gene unclear. Germline V gene lookup returns CDR1 MNHEY and CDR2 SMNVEV (reference sequence). The CDR3 contains 16 residues. V lost 6 bases to trimming and J lost 2 bases, with 19 bases between them. The DNA for the CDR3 is TGTGCCAGCAGACCCGGCACTCCAGACTCCAACTATGGCTACACCTTC. This sequence encodes CASRPGTPDSNYGYTF.

The V call is TRBV29-1, the J call TRBJ1-2, with a weak D call TRBD1 (6 bases). V lost 7 bases and J 5 bases, leaving 26 bases between the germline ends. Germline loops: CDR1 SQVTM, CDR2 ANQGSEA. The CDR3 is made up of 16 amino acids. The CDR3 loop reads CSASPFDRIPSYGYTF. The CDR3 DNA reads TGCAGCGCATCCCCCTTTGACAGGATCCCTTCTTATGGCTACACCTTC.

This chain uses TRBV5-1 with TRBJ1-3; D is ambiguous. Germline values: CDR1 SGHRS, CDR2 YFSETQ. The CDR3 totals 15 residues. The V gene lost 4 bases and the J gene lost 4 bases, with 15 bases spanning the gap. The CDR3 loop is CASSQTGMRGNTIYF. CDR3 bases: TGCGCCAGCAGCCAAACGGGGATGCGGGGAAACACCATATATTTT.